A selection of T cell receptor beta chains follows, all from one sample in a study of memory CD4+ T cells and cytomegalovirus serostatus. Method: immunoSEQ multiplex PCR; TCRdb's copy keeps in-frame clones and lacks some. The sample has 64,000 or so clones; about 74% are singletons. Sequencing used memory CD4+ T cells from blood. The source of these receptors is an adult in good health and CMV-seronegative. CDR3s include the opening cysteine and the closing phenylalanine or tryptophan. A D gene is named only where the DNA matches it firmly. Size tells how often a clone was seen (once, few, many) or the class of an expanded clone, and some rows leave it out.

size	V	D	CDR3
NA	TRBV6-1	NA	CASRMNRASNQPQHF
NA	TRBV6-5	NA	CASRSTSNQPQHF
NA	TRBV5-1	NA	CASSLGRLAFF
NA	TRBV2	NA	CASSEAWGGYNEQFF
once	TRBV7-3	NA	CASSPYPVTAFSEQYF
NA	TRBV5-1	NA	CASSVGPRSSYNEQFF
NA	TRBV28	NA	CASSFQGSQETQYF
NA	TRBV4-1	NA	CASSLRTDSNEKLFF
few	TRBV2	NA	CASNIASGAAEAFF
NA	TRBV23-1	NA	CASSKTITADGYTF
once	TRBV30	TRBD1	CAWTRGQSNTEAFF
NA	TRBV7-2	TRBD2	CASSLVGGRSSHEQYF
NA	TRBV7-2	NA	CASSLGQGMGNQPQHF
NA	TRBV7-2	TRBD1	CASRTGGAGTNTEAFF
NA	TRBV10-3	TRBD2	CATQMALASGLYNEQFF
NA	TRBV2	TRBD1	CASRPATGSNYGYTF
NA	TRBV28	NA	CASRLGAANSYGYTF
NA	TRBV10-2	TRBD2	CASSKSGTSGSYEQYF
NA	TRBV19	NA	CASRGSNQPQHF
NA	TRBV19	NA	CASSIDEDGGLVLRYTF
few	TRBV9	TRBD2	CASSVAPAGGGTDTQYF
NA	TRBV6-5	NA	CASSYLGGGEKLFF
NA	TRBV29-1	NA	CSVDNRANYGYTF
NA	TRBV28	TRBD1	CASRAQGAGMNTEAFF
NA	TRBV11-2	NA	CASSLDGLLVLTF
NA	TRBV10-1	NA	CASSDSFSRPKAFF
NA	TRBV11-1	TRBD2	CASSPTIAGTYEQYF
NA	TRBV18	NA	CASSPRGGTQETQYF